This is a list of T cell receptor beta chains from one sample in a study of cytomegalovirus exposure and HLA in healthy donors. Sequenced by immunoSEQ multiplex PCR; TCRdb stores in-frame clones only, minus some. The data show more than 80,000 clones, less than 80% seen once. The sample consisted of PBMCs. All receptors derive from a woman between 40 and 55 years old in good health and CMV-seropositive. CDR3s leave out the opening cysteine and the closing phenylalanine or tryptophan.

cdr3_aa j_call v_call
ASSGRSGTEAF TRBJ1-1 TRBV6-1
ASSLGVSYNEQF TRBJ2-1 TRBV7-9
AWSRLAGRETQY TRBJ2-5 TRBV30
SALGQAEAF TRBJ1-1 TRBV20-1
ASSSQQRDRETQY TRBJ2-5 TRBV27
ASSHDSEAF TRBJ1-1 TRBV2
ASSLDRSNQPQH TRBJ1-5 TRBV2
ASSQTDFYEQY TRBJ2-7 TRBV4-1
ASSSGMGQDTGELF TRBJ2-2 TRBV7-9
AWSPGLAGHQETQY TRBJ2-5 TRBV30